These 26 T cell receptor beta chains were all obtained from the same sample, sequenced in a study of breast tumors, draining lymph nodes, adjacent tissues (TCRdb year 2016). Library preparation employed multiplex PCR. TCRdb lists the instrument as Illumina HiSeq 2000. The public reads were reprocessed in TCRdb via fastp at Q25 and MiXCR, keeping in-frame beta chains. Rows are combined by CDR3 protein, so each entry shows the most common genes and DNA. The sample profile shows 12,000 to 15,000 distinct CDR3 sequences; around 55% of them were found once. The ten largest make up roughly 31% of the sample. The sequencing sample was made of tumor-adjacent breast tissue. Every receptor here comes from a female donor with breast cancer. Some clones in this sample may be carry-over from other donors' samples.

With regard to this clonotype: Mismatch with germline at one junction end may stem from a read error. This chain uses TRBV20-1 with TRBJ1-2, with TRBD1 matching over 9 bases. Germline V CDR1 and CDR2: DFQATT, SNEGSKA (reference sequence). This CDR3 has 12 amino acids. CDR3 in DNA: TGCAGCGCTGAAGACAGGGGGTATGGCTTCACCTTC. Protein product: CSAEDRGYGFTF.

The V gene is TRBV6-5, the J gene TRBJ2-7, with TRBD1 as a possible D gene (7 bases). The CDR3 totals 17 residues. Trimming cost V 5 bases and J 3 bases, with 23 bases left between them. Per the germline V gene, CDR1 is MNHEY and CDR2 is SVGAGI. The CDR3 nucleotides are TGTGCCAGCAGTCCGGCGGACAGGCGGCTCGGGGGCTACGAGCAGTACTTC. As protein: CASSPADRRLGGYEQYF.

As concerns this clonotype: One end of the junction varies from germline; a read error may be responsible. The chain links TRBV15 to TRBJ2-1; D remains ambiguous. This CDR3 region has 13 residues. CDR1 and CDR2 (germline): LNHNV, YYDKDF (reference sequence). For the CDR3, the DNA is TGCGCCACCAGCAGCCTAGTTTTCGATGAGCAGTTCTTC. Its translation is CATSSLVFDEQFF. The complete variable domain, with remaining parts taken from reference TRBV15 and TRBJ2-1, reads DAMVIQNPRYQVTQFGKPVTLSCSQTLNHNVMYWYQQKSSQAPKLLFHYYDKDFNNEADTPDNFQSRRPNTSFCFLDIRSPGLGDTAMYLCATSSLVFDEQFFGPGTRLTVL.

This clonotype is large. This sequence joins TRBV7-2 and TRBJ2-5; TRBD2 agrees at 10 bases. The CDR3 loop spans 17 amino acids. Germline lookup yields CDR1 SGHTA and CDR2 FQGNSA. V shed 6 bases and J 5 bases; nucleotides not matched to a gene: 15. DNA of the CDR3: TGTGCCAGCAGTAAAACCCCCAGCGGGAGGGCCGGGGAGACCCAGTACTTC. Its protein is CASSKTPSGRAGETQYF. Based on the CDR3 plus reference TRBV7-2 and TRBJ2-5, the full variable domain is GAGVSQSPSNKVTEKGKDVELRCDPISGHTALYWYRQSLGQGLEFLIYFQGNSAPDKSGLPSDRFSAERTGGSVSTLTIQRTQQEDSAVYLCASSKTPSGRAGETQYFGPGTRLLVL.

This clonotype was seen at least ten times. V gene TRBV10-2 combines with J gene TRBJ2-7, with unresolved D. This CDR3 contains 11 residues. Per the germline V gene, CDR1 is WSHSY and CDR2 is SAAADI. V lost 3 bases and J 4 bases, leaving 4 bases between the germline ends. The CDR3 region is CASSDGYEQYV. The CDR3 DNA reads as TGCGCCAGCAGTGATGGGTACGAGCAGTACGTC.

The rearrangement uses TRBV7-2 and TRBJ2-2; 10 nucleotides agree with TRBD2. With V trimmed by 5 bases and J by 5 bases, 8 bases remained unmatched. The CDR3 covers 16 residues. The germline V gene encodes CDR1 SGHTA and CDR2 FQGNSA. In DNA, the CDR3 is TGTGCCAGCAGCAAATCTAGCGGGAGTCGAACCGGGGAGCTGTTTTTT. Protein product: CASSKSSGSRTGELFF.

This clonotype was counted ten times or more. The chain uses TRBV12-3 or TRBV12-4 and TRBJ2-5; 9 bases line up with TRBD1. This CDR3 is 16 amino acids long. V lost 4 bases and J lost 1; bases outside the gene matches: 7. This CDR3 is CASSSRDRESQETQYF. The CDR3 bases are TGTGCCAGCAGTTCCCGGGACAGGGAGTCCCAAGAGACCCAGTACTTC.

V gene TRBV7-3 combines with J gene TRBJ2-7, with 15 positions matching TRBD2. Trimming took 5 bases from V and 4 from J; bases not matched to a gene: 6. This CDR3 spans 16 amino acids. Germline V gene data show CDR1 as SGHTA and CDR2 as FQGTGA. This CDR3 is CASSPTGLAGGYEQYF. CDR3 nucleotide sequence: TGTGCCAGCAGCCCCACTGGACTAGCGGGAGGGTACGAGCAGTACTTC.

This clonotype was observed a single time. The chain couples TRBV9 to TRBJ2-1, with D perhaps TRBD1 (7 bases). Trimming pared 4 bases from V and 1 base from J, leaving 21 bases between. This CDR3 contains 18 residues. Germline-derived CDR1 and CDR2 are SGDLS and YYNGEE. Here the CDR3 reads CASSQEGGGQPSYNEQFF. CDR3 bases: TGTGCCAGCAGCCAAGAAGGAGGGGGCCAGCCATCCTACAATGAGCAGTTCTTC.

This sequence joins TRBV19 and TRBJ2-3; D gene uncertain. The CDR3 is 16 amino acids. V was trimmed by 3 bases and J by 2 bases, leaving 15 bases between them. From germline, CDR1 is LNHDA and CDR2 SQIVND (reference sequence). The CDR3 loop reads CASSIGVYGYTDTQYF. CDR3 in DNA: TGTGCCAGTAGTATTGGGGTTTATGGCTACACAGATACGCAGTATTTT. The full variable domain, in which reference TRBV19 and TRBJ2-3 provide the parts outside the CDR3, is DGGITQSPKYLFRKEGQNVTLSCEQNLNHDAMYWYRQDPGQGLRLIYYSQIVNDFQKGDIAEGYSVSREKKESFPLTVTSAQKNPTAFYLCASSIGVYGYTDTQYFGPGTRLTVL.

On this clonotype itself: A clone one base away is much larger, so this may be a read error. The chain couples TRBV7-8 to TRBJ1-1, with a possible D match to TRBD1 (6 bases). Germline values: CDR1 SGHVS, CDR2 FQNEAQ. CDR3 length: 15 amino acids. The CDR3 coding sequence is TGTGCCAGCAGCTTAGTTGGGGGGCTGAACACTGAAGCTCTCTTT. Translated: CASSLVGGLNTEALF.

This clonotype was counted at least ten times. The J gene is TRBJ1-1, the V gene TRBV10-3; D possibly corresponds to TRBD1 (5 bases). Per germline, CDR1 ENHRY and CDR2 SYGVKD. The CDR3 spans 14 residues. With 10 bases removed from V and 0 bases from J, the gap between germline ends came to 15 bases. CDR3: CATTRTKMNTEAFF. DNA for the CDR3: TGTGCCACCACTCGGACAAAAATGAACACTGAAGCTTTCTTT.

The chain links TRBV7-2 to TRBJ1-5; D gene ambiguous. With 5 bases removed from V and 2 bases from J, the gap between germline ends came to 10 bases. Germline CDR1 and CDR2: SGHTA and FQGNSA. The CDR3 has 14 residues. The chain's CDR3 is CASSSEGGNQPQHF. The CDR3 DNA follows: TGTGCCAGCAGCAGTGAAGGTGGCAATCAGCCCCAGCATTTT.

In its sample, this clonotype ranks as medium-sized. Written as DNA, the CDR3 is TGTGCCAGCAGTGACCGGGGGGAGTACAATCAGCCCCAGCATTTT. Protein sequence: CASSDRGEYNQPQHF. The chain employs TRBV12-3 or TRBV12-4 and TRBJ1-5; possible D gene TRBD1, 5 bases. The V and J ends lost 5 bases and 3 bases respectively, with 14 bases between them. The CDR3 runs 15 residues.

At least ten counts were recorded for this clonotype. A much more abundant neighbour one base away suggests this may be a read error. The rearrangement uses TRBV12-3 or TRBV12-4 and TRBJ1-3; D may be TRBD1 (5 bases). The CDR3 runs 15 residues. V shed 7 bases and J shed 6 bases, with 19 bases lying between them. This chain's CDR3 is CASTSRVGESNTIYF. CDR3 DNA: TGTGCCAGCACTAGTCGGGTGGGGGAGTCAAACACCATATATTTT.

Points on this clonotype: At one of its ends the junction is not consistent with the germline gene, which may arise from a read error. This rearrangement joins TRBV20-1 to TRBJ2-1, with D hard to call. This CDR3 has 11 amino acids. Germline V gives CDR1 DFQATT, CDR2 SNEGSKA (reference sequence). The CDR3: CSAPDVNEQSF. Written as DNA, the CDR3 is TGCAGTGCACCGGACGTCAATGAGCAGTCCTTC.

CDR3 coding DNA: TGTGCCAGCAGCTTAAACAGCGACGGGGGCTCGGGCTATGGCTACACCTTC. Amino acids: CASSLNSDGGSGYGYTF. The chain employs TRBV7-9 and TRBJ1-2; D is possibly TRBD1 (6 bases). The V and J ends lost 2 bases and 4 bases respectively, with 20 bases between them. Germline assignment: CDR1 SEHNR and CDR2 FQNEAQ (reference sequence). The length of the CDR3 is 17 residues.

Details on this clonotype: One end of the junction varies from germline; a read error may be responsible. This chain links TRBV7-7 with TRBJ1-4; D gene unclear. The CDR3 has 13 amino acids. The germline V gene has CDR1 SSHAT and CDR2 FNYEAQ (reference sequence). The DNA of the CDR3 is TGTGCTAGCAGCTTAGCATCCGGGGAAAAACTGTTTTTT. The encoded protein is CASSLASGEKLFF. Based on the CDR3 plus reference TRBV7-7 and TRBJ1-4, the full variable domain is GAGVSQSPRYKVTKRGQDVTLRCDPISSHATLYWYQQALGQGPEFLTYFNYEAQPDKSGLPSDRFSAERPEGSISTLTIQRTEQRDSAMYRCASSLASGEKLFFGSGTQLSVL.

Of note for this clonotype: Because the CDR3's place on the DNA is in doubt, the DNA is left out and the CDR3 is given as listed by TCRdb. The chain uses TRBV7-9 and TRBJ1-3; the table's TRBD1 call for D was not verified on the DNA. CDR1 and CDR2 from the germline V gene are SEHNR and FQNEAQ (reference sequence). The CDR3 is 23 residues long, ends included. CDR3 loop: CASSSLDGTENYEQYFGPGTIYF.

The V call is TRBV5-4, the J call TRBJ1-2; 9 nucleotides match TRBD1. The trim removed 0 bases at V and 4 bases at J, leaving 4 bases unmatched. The germline CDR1 and CDR2 sequences are SGHNT and YYREEE (reference sequence). The length of the CDR3 is 15 residues. Written as DNA, the CDR3 is TGTGCCAGCAGCTTGGCTGGGACAGGGCTCTATGGCTACACCTTC. Amino acids: CASSLAGTGLYGYTF.

The rearrangement links TRBV7-9 to TRBJ1-3; 9 bases match TRBD1. The CDR3 has 14 amino acids. Per the germline V gene, CDR1 is SEHNR and CDR2 is FQNEAQ (reference sequence). J was trimmed by 4 bases and V by 6 bases; bases with no gene match: 4. CDR3 sequence (DNA): TGTGCCAGCAGACAGGGGACAGGGGGAAACACCATATATTTT. Translating it yields CASRQGTGGNTIYF.

This clonotype is medium-sized within its sample. The chain employs TRBV7-8 and TRBJ2-1, with 7 bases fitting TRBD2. Germline trimming cut 1 base from V and 4 bases from J; bases unmatched to any gene: 7. Germline loops: CDR1 SGHVS, CDR2 FQNEAQ. CDR3 length equals 16 residues. The CDR3 coding sequence is TGTGCCAGCAGCTTAGGGGGGGACTATCGGTACAATGAGCAGTTCTTC. Translating it yields CASSLGGDYRYNEQFF.

As for this clonotype: Since a much larger clone is just one base distant, this may be a read error. This rearrangement joins TRBV20-1 to TRBJ1-5, with unresolved D. Germline lookup yields CDR1 DFQATT and CDR2 SNEGSKA (reference sequence). Trimming removed 0 bases at V and 6 bases at J, with 15 bases between. CDR3 size: 15 residues. CDR3 nucleotides: TGCAGTGCTAGAGATCCGATAGGGCCCACTCAGCCCCAGCATTTT. Amino acids: CSARDPIGPTQPQHF.

The chain links TRBV29-1 to TRBJ2-5; 7 bases are a match to TRBD2. Germline V gene lookup returns CDR1 SQVTM and CDR2 ANQGSEA. With 7 bases clipped from V and 2 bases from J, the junction kept 10 bases outside the gene matches. CDR3 length: 14 amino acids. CDR3 residues: CSALQREWQETQYF. CDR3 coding DNA: TGCAGCGCTCTCCAGCGGGAATGGCAAGAGACCCAGTACTTC.

This clonotype was counted ten times or more. The rearrangement joins TRBV9 to TRBJ2-2, with 14 bases identical to TRBD2. V lost 0 bases and J lost 4; bases outside the gene matches: 8. The CDR3 has 19 amino acids. Germline V gene lookup returns CDR1 SGDLS and CDR2 YYNGEE. CDR3 residues: CASSVGLAGGQASTGELFF. The DNA for the CDR3 is TGTGCCAGCAGCGTAGGACTAGCGGGGGGGCAGGCGAGCACCGGGGAGCTGTTTTTT.

The chain links TRBV7-2 to TRBJ2-3; no clear D. Trimming took 1 base from V and 5 from J, leaving 10 bases between them. CDR3 size: 14 residues. Germline CDR1 reads SGHTA; CDR2 reads FQGNSA. The CDR3 nucleotides read TGTGCCAGCAGCTTAGGCGAATGGTTAGATACGCAGTATTTT. Translating it yields CASSLGEWLDTQYF.